This T cell receptor beta chain was obtained from a study of beta chain features in type 1 diabetes. The investigators reverse transcribed all of the isolated RNA, so they sequenced expressed TCRB transcripts. Assay: immunoSEQ multiplex PCR; the TCRdb copy retains only in-frame clones and omits some. This sample has hundreds of thousands of clones, with roughly 13% found just once. Whole-study results and caveats: Researchers cautioned that cDNA sequencing could over-represent cells with high TCR expression. In all four CD4+ subsets, TCRB CDR3 length was significantly, moderately reduced in type 1 diabetes. The similarity of naive, central memory and Treg TCRB repertoires appeared greater among patients than among healthy donors.

The sample holds a few counts of this clone. The antigen remains unidentified. This CDR3 has 14 amino acids. From germline, CDR1 is SGHNT and CDR2 YYREEE (reference sequence). V trimming: 4 bases; J trimming: 5 bases; junction bases outside the gene matches: 5. The V call is TRBV5-4, the J call TRBJ1-4; 7 nucleotides match TRBD1. Sequences were obtained from naive CD4+ T cells from blood. The clonotype originates from a man younger than 35 with type 1 diabetes. The CDR3 nucleotides are TGTGCCAGCAGCGCGGGACAGATCAATGAAAAACTGTTTTTT. Protein: CASSAGQINEKLFF.